Sequencing of this T cell receptor (beta chain) was carried out in a study of T cells in localized non-small cell lung cancer. The study, taken as a whole, reports: Increased T cell density in blood showed an association with longer overall survival. Out of the top 100 tumor clones, a median around 57 were seen in adjacent lung.

V lost 3 bases and J 1 base, leaving 10 bases between the germline ends. The CDR3 runs to 14 residues. The germline CDR1 and CDR2 sequences are MNHEY and SVGAGI. Sequenced by immunoSEQ multiplex PCR; TCRdb stores in-frame clones only, minus some. The sample has 20,000 to 25,000 clones; roughly nine tenths are singletons. In the case of this clone: Its specificity is unknown.

V gene TRBV6-5 combines with J gene TRBJ2-7, with a possible D match to TRBD2 (5 bases). The sequence was collected from a man between 35 and 75 years old with stage II squamous cell lung carcinoma. Here the sequenced sample was PBMCs, taken before any cancer treatment. The CDR3 coding sequence is TGTGCCAGCAGTTATGGTCGGGGTTCCTACGAGCAGTACTTC. It translates to CASSYGRGSYEQYF.